Shown below are 6 T cell receptor beta chains from a single sample sequenced in a study of T-cell memory formation after mild COVID-19 (dated by TCRdb to about 2021). Library preparation employed 5' RACE. Sequencing took place on an Illumina NovaSeq 6000. TCRdb reprocessed the public reads (quality trimming at Q25 with fastp, clone calling with MiXCR) and kept in-frame beta chains. Entries that share a CDR3 protein sequence are merged under the most common genes and DNA. The sample records around 430,000 distinct CDR3 sequences, 16% of which are singletons. The biggest ten clones account for about a fifth of the sample. What was sequenced was PBMCs or a T cell subset sorted from them (not recorded which). These receptors came from a man aged 18 to 30 who had mild COVID-19 (a few samples of this study predate the infection). The sample titles of this study are shuffled in the database, so cell type and time point are left out; the donor was told from shared clones.

The J gene is TRBJ2-5, the V gene TRBV7-2, with D perhaps given as TRBD1 or TRBD2 (5 bases each). V lost 1 base and J lost 2, with 14 bases in between. The CDR3 sequence is 16 residues long. Germline V gene sequence: CDR1 SGHTA, CDR2 FQGNSA. The DNA of the CDR3 is TGTGCCAGCAGCTTAGAAAGAGGGGCCCGACAAGAGACCCAGTACTTC. Amino acids: CASSLERGARQETQYF.

Ten or more counts support this clonotype. The chain has TRBV5-1 and TRBJ2-3; maybe TRBD1 (6 bases). Germline values: CDR1 SGHRS, CDR2 YFSETQ. This CDR3 has 15 residues. Trimming stripped 0 bases from V and 8 bases from J, with 16 bases between. CDR3 DNA: TGCGCCAGCAGCTTGGGAGGGGGACCCACCGGTACGCAGTATTTT. Protein: CASSLGGGPTGTQYF.

J is TRBJ2-5 and V is TRBV29-1; D is undetermined. Trimming pared 8 bases from V and 5 bases from J, leaving 15 bases between. Germline values: CDR1 SQVTM, CDR2 ANQGSEA. The CDR3 contains 12 residues. The CDR3 reads CSILQSYETQYF. CDR3 bases: TGCAGCATCCTGCAGTCCTACGAGACCCAGTACTTC.

For this clonotype: Germline is not matched at one junction end, which may reflect a read error. The V and J genes are TRBV27 and TRBJ1-1; D is undetermined. CDR1 and CDR2 (germline): MNHEY, SMNVEV (reference sequence). The CDR3 length is 14 residues. CDR3 sequence: CASRRTWENTEALF. CDR3 nucleotides: TGTGCCAGCAGGCGGACCTGGGAGAACACTGAAGCTTTATTT.

The chain links TRBV6-2 or TRBV6-3 to TRBJ2-2; a weak D match, TRBD1 (5 bases). The germline V and J ends were trimmed by 6 bases and 1 base, with 15 bases remaining between them. From germline, CDR1 is MNHEY and CDR2 SVGEGT. The CDR3 loop spans 16 amino acids. This CDR3 is CASSRRGRENTGELFF. In DNA, the CDR3 is TGTGCCAGCAGCCGAAGGGGCAGGGAGAACACCGGGGAGCTGTTTTTT.

The chain combines TRBV10-3 with TRBJ1-1, with TRBD1 as a possible D gene (6 bases). Trimming left V 4 bases short and J 12 bases short, with 21 bases between. Looked up from germline, CDR1 is ENHRY and CDR2 is SYGVKD. CDR3 size: 14 residues. The CDR3 sequence: CAISAVWTVDLSFF. In DNA, the CDR3 is TGTGCCATCAGTGCAGTCTGGACAGTGGACCTCTCTTTCTTT.